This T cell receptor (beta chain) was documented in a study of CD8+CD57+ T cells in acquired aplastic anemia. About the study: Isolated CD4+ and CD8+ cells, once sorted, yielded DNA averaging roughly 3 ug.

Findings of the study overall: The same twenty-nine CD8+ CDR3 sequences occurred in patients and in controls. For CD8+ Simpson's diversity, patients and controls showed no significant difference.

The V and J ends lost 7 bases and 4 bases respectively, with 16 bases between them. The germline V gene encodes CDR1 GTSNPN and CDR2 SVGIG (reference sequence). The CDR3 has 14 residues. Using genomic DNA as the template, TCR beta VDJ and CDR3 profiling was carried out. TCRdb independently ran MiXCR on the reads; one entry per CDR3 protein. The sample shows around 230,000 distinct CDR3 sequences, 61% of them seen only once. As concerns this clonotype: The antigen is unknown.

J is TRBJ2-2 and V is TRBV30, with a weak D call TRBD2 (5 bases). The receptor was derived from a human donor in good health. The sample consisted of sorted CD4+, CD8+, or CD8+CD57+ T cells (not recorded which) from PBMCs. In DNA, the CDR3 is TGTGCCTACATCTTGGCCCGGGGCACCGGGGAGCTGTTTTTT. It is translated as CAYILARGTGELFF.